These 6 T cell receptor beta chains were sequenced from one sample in a study of T cell repertoires in cytomegalovirus infection. Their antigen targets remain unknown. TCRdb reprocessed the reads with MiXCR, giving one entry per CDR3 protein. Of 830,000 or so distinct CDR3 sequences in the sample, approximately 29% were seen once. Sample: cultured CD8+ T cells from PBMCs, taken from culture after CMV antigen stimulation. The receptors shown here come from a human donor in good health (CMV status not recorded). Some clones in this sample may be carry-over from other donors' samples.

Many counts were recorded for this clonotype. The V call is TRBV12-3 or TRBV12-4, the J call TRBJ1-3, with D possibly TRBD1 on 6 matching bases. The CDR3 totals 13 residues. Trimming left V 3 bases short and J 4 bases short, with 7 bases between. The CDR3 reads CASSFGGGNTIYF. As DNA, the CDR3 is TGTGCCAGCAGTTTTGGGGGCGGAAACACCATATATTTT.

The genes are TRBV29-1 and TRBJ2-7, with 7 nucleotides matching TRBD1. Germline CDR1 reads SQVTM; CDR2 reads ANQGSEA. This CDR3 is built from 13 residues. The V segment lost 5 bases and the J segment 4 bases; nucleotides outside the gene matches: 8. The CDR3 region has the DNA TGCAGCGTTAGGACAGGCGGATCTTACGAGCAGTACGTC. Protein product: CSVRTGGSYEQYV.

The J gene is TRBJ1-1, the V gene TRBV5-4; D not resolved. Germline CDR1 is SGHNT and CDR2 is YYREEE (reference sequence). The V end lost 6 bases, the J end lost 3 bases, and 15 bases lay between the germline ends. This CDR3 is 14 amino acids long. CDR3 DNA sequence: TGTGCCAGCACACTATGGGAGGGAGACACTGAAGCTTTCTTT. Amino acids: CASTLWEGDTEAFF. The variable domain in full, completed from reference TRBV5-4 and TRBJ1-1, reads ETGVTQSPTHLIKTRGQQVTLRCSSQSGHNTVSWYQQALGQGPQFIFQYYREEENGRGNFPPRFSGLQFPNYSSELNVNALELDDSALYLCASTLWEGDTEAFFGQGTRLTVV.

The chain joins TRBV10-3 to TRBJ2-1; the match to TRBD1 covers 9 bases. The CDR3 consists of 15 residues. Germline CDR1 and CDR2: ENHRY and SYGVKD. The CDR3, as DNA: TGTGTCTCCACAAGTTGGGACAGGGACGGGAATGAGCAGTTCTTC. Its protein is CVSTSWDRDGNEQFF.

The chain couples TRBV10-1 to TRBJ2-7, with 7 positions matching TRBD1. The V segment lost 4 bases and the J segment 3 bases; nucleotides outside the gene matches: 3. CDR1 and CDR2 from the germline V gene are WNHNN and SYGVQD (reference sequence). This CDR3 has 13 amino acids. Here the CDR3 DNA reads TGCGCCAGCAGTGGGGACAGTTTCTACGAGCAGTACTTC. It specifies CASSGDSFYEQYF.

The chain recombines TRBV29-1 with TRBJ1-2; D perhaps matches TRBD1 (5 bases). V was pared by 5 bases and J by 3 bases, with 13 bases between. There are 13 residues in the CDR3. The germline V gene encodes CDR1 SQVTM and CDR2 ANQGSEA. In nucleotides, the CDR3 is TGCAGCGTTCGGCAGTTGGGGGACTATGGCTACACCTTC. Translation: CSVRQLGDYGYTF. Using reference TRBV29-1 and TRBJ1-2 for the parts outside the CDR3, the full variable domain is SAVISQKPSRDICQRGTSLTIQCQVDSQVTMMFWYRQQPGQSLTLIATANQGSEATYESGFVIDKFPISRPNLTFSTLTVSNMSPEDSSIYLCSVRQLGDYGYTFGSGTRLTVV.